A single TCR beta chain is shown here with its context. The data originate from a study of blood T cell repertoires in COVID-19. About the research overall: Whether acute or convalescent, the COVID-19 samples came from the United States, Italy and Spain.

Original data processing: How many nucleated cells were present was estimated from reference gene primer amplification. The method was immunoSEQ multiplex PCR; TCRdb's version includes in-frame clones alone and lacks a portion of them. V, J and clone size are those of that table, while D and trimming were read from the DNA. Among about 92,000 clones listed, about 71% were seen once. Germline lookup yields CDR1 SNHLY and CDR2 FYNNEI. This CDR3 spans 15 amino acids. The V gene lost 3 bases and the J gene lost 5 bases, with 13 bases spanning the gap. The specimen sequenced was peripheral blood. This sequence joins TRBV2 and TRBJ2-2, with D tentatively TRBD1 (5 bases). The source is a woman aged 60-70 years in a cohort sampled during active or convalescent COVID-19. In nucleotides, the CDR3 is TGTGCCAGCAGTGAGGGCCTACCAGGGACCGGGGAGCTGTTTTTT. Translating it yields CASSEGLPGTGELFF.